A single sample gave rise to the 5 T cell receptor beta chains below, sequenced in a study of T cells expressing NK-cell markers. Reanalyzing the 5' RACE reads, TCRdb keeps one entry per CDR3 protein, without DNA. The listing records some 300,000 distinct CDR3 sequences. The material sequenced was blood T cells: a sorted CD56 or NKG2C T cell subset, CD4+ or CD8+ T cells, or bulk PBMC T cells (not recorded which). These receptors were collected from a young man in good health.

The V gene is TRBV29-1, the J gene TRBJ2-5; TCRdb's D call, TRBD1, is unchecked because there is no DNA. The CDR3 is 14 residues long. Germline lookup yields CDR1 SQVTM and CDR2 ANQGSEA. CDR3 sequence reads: CSVAAGTIRETQYF.

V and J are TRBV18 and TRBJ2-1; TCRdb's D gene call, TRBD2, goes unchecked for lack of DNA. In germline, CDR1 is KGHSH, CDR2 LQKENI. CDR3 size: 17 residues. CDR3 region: CASSPGLAGGPEDEQFF.

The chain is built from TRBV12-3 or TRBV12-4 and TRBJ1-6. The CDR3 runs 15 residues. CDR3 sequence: CASSRSTELNSPLHF.

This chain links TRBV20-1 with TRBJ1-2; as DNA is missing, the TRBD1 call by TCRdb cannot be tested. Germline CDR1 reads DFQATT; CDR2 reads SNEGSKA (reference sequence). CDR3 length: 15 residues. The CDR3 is CSAGGGGQSNYGYTF.

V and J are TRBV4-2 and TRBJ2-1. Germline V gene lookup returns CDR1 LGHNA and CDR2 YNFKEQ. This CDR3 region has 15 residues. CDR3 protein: CASSHVEGSYNEQFF.